This T cell receptor beta chain was retrieved from a study of blood T cell repertoires in COVID-19. Study in general: Material from acute and convalescent COVID-19 was sourced from the United States, Italy and Spain.

Original analysis: Amplification from reference gene primers served as the basis for estimated nucleated cell counts. Assay used: immunoSEQ multiplex PCR; TCRdb lists only in-frame clones, some missing. V and J calls and clone size are given by that table; D and trimming were obtained from the DNA. The profile shows about 59,000 clones, around 86% of them singletons. The CDR3 length is 16 residues. Germline V gene lookup returns CDR1 MNHEY and CDR2 SMNVEV (reference sequence). Trimming removed 0 bases from V and 0 bases from J, with 10 bases in between. The clonotype comes from a woman at least 80 years old with acute or convalescent COVID-19. The J gene is TRBJ2-3, the V gene TRBV27, with a possible D match to TRBD1 (6 bases). The sample was peripheral blood. CDR3 sequence reads: CASSLSQGFSTDTQYF. In nucleotides, the CDR3 is TGTGCCAGCAGTTTATCGCAGGGGTTTAGCACAGATACGCAGTATTTT.